This T cell receptor beta chain was obtained from a study of sequential checkpoint blockade in melanoma. Study overall: Randomization was 1:1 between first-line nivolumab→ipilimumab and ipilimumab→nivolumab. Maintenance nivolumab came after either treatment sequence.

Specified treatment: randomized to nivolumab then ipilimumab (arm A) or the reverse (arm B). DNA-damaging chemotherapy had not been given to any patient beforehand. From thawed PBMCs, live CD3+CD8+ cells negative for CD19 and CD56 were sorted. This CDR3 region has 14 residues. Trimming stripped 3 bases from V and 0 bases from J, with 8 bases between. Germline CDR1 MNHEY, CDR2 SMNVEV (reference sequence). Data came from immunoSEQ multiplex PCR; TCRdb stores just in-frame clones and leaves some out. This sample yields approximately 28,000 clones, of which approximately 88% are seen a single time; around 15% belongs to the top ten.

The gene calls are TRBV27 and TRBJ1-2, with D tentatively TRBD1 (5 bases). This specimen was CD8+ T cells sorted from blood (inferred from file names), taken from a patient given nivolumab and ipilimumab in sequence. The TCR sequence derives from a human donor with melanoma. CDR3 coding DNA: TGTGCCAGCAGTTTCGCAGGGCCTAACTATGGCTACACCTTC. Translation: CASSFAGPNYGYTF.